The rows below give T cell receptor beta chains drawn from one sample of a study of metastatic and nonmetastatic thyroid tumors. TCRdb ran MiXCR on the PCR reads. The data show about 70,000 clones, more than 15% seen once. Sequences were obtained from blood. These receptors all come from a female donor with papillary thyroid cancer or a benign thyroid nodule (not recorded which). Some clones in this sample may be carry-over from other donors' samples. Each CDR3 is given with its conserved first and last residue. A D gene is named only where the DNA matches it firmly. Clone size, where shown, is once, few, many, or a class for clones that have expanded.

CDR3 protein: CAWTSFGPLHF
CDR3 DNA: TGTGCCTGGACCTCGTTTGGACCCCTCCACTTT
clone size: few
D gene: NA
J gene: TRBJ1-6
V gene: TRBV30
CDR3 length: 11

CDR3 protein: CASSPSGSTDTQYF
CDR3 DNA: TGCGCCAGCAGCCCTAGCGGGAGCACAGATACGCAGTATTTT
clone size: many
D gene: TRBD2
J gene: TRBJ2-3
V gene: TRBV10-1
CDR3 length: 14

CDR3 protein: CASSLSYGLRGEQFF
CDR3 DNA: TGTGCCAGCAGCTTATCATATGGTTTGAGGGGTGAGCAGTTCTTC
clone size: many
D gene: NA
J gene: TRBJ2-1
V gene: TRBV7-9
CDR3 length: 15

CDR3 protein: CASSLSRANNQPQHF
CDR3 DNA: TGTGCCAGCAGTTTAAGCAGGGCGAACAATCAGCCCCAGCATTTT
clone size: NA
D gene: NA
J gene: TRBJ1-5
V gene: TRBV28
CDR3 length: 15

CDR3 protein: CASSSSTNEKLFF
CDR3 DNA: TGTGCCAGCAGTTCGTCAACTAATGAAAAACTGTTTTTT
clone size: many
D gene: NA
J gene: TRBJ1-4
V gene: TRBV6-1
CDR3 length: 13

CDR3 protein: CASGSSSYNEQFF
CDR3 DNA: TGTGCCAGCGGATCCTCTTCCTACAATGAGCAGTTCTTC
clone size: many
D gene: NA
J gene: TRBJ2-1
V gene: TRBV12-3/TRBV12-4
CDR3 length: 13

CDR3 protein: CATRGVEQYF
CDR3 DNA: TGTGCCACACGGGGCGTCGAGCAGTACTTC
clone size: NA
D gene: NA
J gene: TRBJ2-7
V gene: TRBV10-3
CDR3 length: 10

CDR3 protein: CSAGGTGGFLYEQYF
CDR3 DNA: TGCAGTGCTGGGGGGACAGGGGGCTTTCTTTACGAGCAGTACTTC
clone size: NA
D gene: TRBD1
J gene: TRBJ2-7
V gene: TRBV20-1
CDR3 length: 15

CDR3 protein: CASRGPGGWETQYF
CDR3 DNA: TGTGCCAGCAGGGGCCCAGGGGGCTGGGAGACCCAGTACTTC
clone size: many
D gene: TRBD1
J gene: TRBJ2-5
V gene: TRBV28
CDR3 length: 14

CDR3 protein: CSVATGQEYGYTF
CDR3 DNA: TGCAGCGTCGCGACCGGACAGGAGTATGGCTACACCTTC
clone size: many
D gene: TRBD1
J gene: TRBJ1-2
V gene: TRBV29-1
CDR3 length: 13

CDR3 protein: CASSGDFHYEQYF
CDR3 DNA: TGTGCCAGCAGTGGCGATTTCCACTACGAGCAGTACTTC
clone size: many
D gene: NA
J gene: TRBJ2-7
V gene: TRBV6-1
CDR3 length: 13

CDR3 protein: CASSQDHGREAFF
CDR3 DNA: TGTGCCAGCAGCCAAGATCATGGTAGGGAAGCTTTCTTT
clone size: many
D gene: NA
J gene: TRBJ1-1
V gene: TRBV3-1
CDR3 length: 13

CDR3 protein: CASSPEYGSSGNTIYF
CDR3 DNA: TGTGCCAGCTCACCAGAGTACGGATCCTCTGGAAACACCATATATTTT
clone size: many
D gene: NA
J gene: TRBJ1-3
V gene: TRBV18
CDR3 length: 16

CDR3 protein: CASSIDRAVTSYNEQFF
CDR3 DNA: TGTGCCAGCAGCATCGACAGGGCTGTTACCTCCTACAATGAGCAGTTCTTC
clone size: many
D gene: TRBD1
J gene: TRBJ2-1
V gene: TRBV6-5
CDR3 length: 17

CDR3 protein: CASSPLVATNEKLFF
CDR3 DNA: TGTGCCAGCTCACCCCTTGTTGCAACTAATGAAAAACTGTTTTTT
clone size: NA
D gene: NA
J gene: TRBJ1-4
V gene: TRBV6-1
CDR3 length: 15

CDR3 protein: CASSLGAGEYTDTQYF
CDR3 DNA: TGCGCCAGCAGCTTGGGAGCGGGGGAATACACAGATACGCAGTATTTT
clone size: many
D gene: TRBD2
J gene: TRBJ2-3
V gene: TRBV5-1
CDR3 length: 16

CDR3 protein: CASSLDRAFQRGDRGGELFF
CDR3 DNA: TGTGCCAGCAGCTTAGATCGGGCCTTTCAGCGGGGGGATCGGGGCGGGGAGCTGTTTTTT
clone size: many
D gene: TRBD2
J gene: TRBJ2-2
V gene: TRBV11-2
CDR3 length: 20

CDR3 protein: CAIRTRQTGVTEAFF
CDR3 DNA: TGTGCCATTAGAACCCGTCAGACAGGGGTCACTGAAGCTTTCTTT
clone size: few
D gene: TRBD1
J gene: TRBJ1-1
V gene: TRBV19
CDR3 length: 15

CDR3 protein: CASSETPSREQYF
CDR3 DNA: TGTGCCAGCAGCGAAACCCCGTCCCGGGAGCAGTACTTC
clone size: many
D gene: NA
J gene: TRBJ2-7
V gene: TRBV9
CDR3 length: 13

CDR3 protein: CASSYGPISGNTIYF
CDR3 DNA: TGTGCCAGCAGTTACGGACCGATCTCTGGAAACACCATATATTTT
clone size: many
D gene: NA
J gene: TRBJ1-3
V gene: TRBV5-5
CDR3 length: 15

CDR3 protein: CASSHTKPGQRSNYGYTF
CDR3 DNA: TGTGCCAGCAGCCACACTAAACCGGGACAGCGCTCTAACTATGGCTACACCTTC
clone size: once
D gene: TRBD1
J gene: TRBJ1-2
V gene: TRBV3-1
CDR3 length: 18

CDR3 protein: CSVQWGEHNEQFF
CDR3 DNA: TGCAGCGTGCAGTGGGGGGAACACAATGAGCAGTTCTTC
clone size: many
D gene: NA
J gene: TRBJ2-1
V gene: TRBV29-1
CDR3 length: 13

CDR3 protein: CASTLGTDYGYTF
CDR3 DNA: TGTGCCAGTACCCTAGGGACCGACTATGGCTACACCTTC
clone size: many
D gene: NA
J gene: TRBJ1-2
V gene: TRBV19
CDR3 length: 13

CDR3 protein: CASSRDSNSPLHF
CDR3 DNA: TGTGCCAGCAGCCGGGACAGCAATTCACCCCTCCACTTT
clone size: NA
D gene: TRBD1
J gene: TRBJ1-6
V gene: TRBV28
CDR3 length: 13

CDR3 protein: CATSDCGGSANTGELFF
CDR3 DNA: TGTGCCACCAGTGATTGTGGAGGGAGTGCGAACACCGGGGAGCTGTTTTTC
clone size: once
D gene: NA
J gene: TRBJ2-2
V gene: TRBV24-1
CDR3 length: 17

CDR3 protein: CASSLSGAGNTIYF
CDR3 DNA: TGTGCCAGCAGTTTATCAGGGGCTGGAAACACCATATATTTT
clone size: many
D gene: NA
J gene: TRBJ1-3
V gene: TRBV12-3/TRBV12-4
CDR3 length: 14

CDR3 protein: CASSTTWDSLYSNQPQHF
CDR3 DNA: TGTGCCAGTAGTACCACTTGGGACAGCCTCTATAGCAATCAGCCCCAGCATTTT
clone size: many
D gene: TRBD1
J gene: TRBJ1-5
V gene: TRBV19
CDR3 length: 18

CDR3 protein: CASSLGHEAFF
CDR3 DNA: TGTGCCAGCAGTTTAGGCCACGAAGCTTTCTTT
clone size: NA
D gene: NA
J gene: TRBJ1-1
V gene: TRBV12-3/TRBV12-4
CDR3 length: 11

CDR3 protein: CASSSAGETQYF
CDR3 DNA: TGTGCCAGCAGCTCCGCCGGGGAGACCCAGTACTTC
clone size: many
D gene: NA
J gene: TRBJ2-5
V gene: TRBV11-3
CDR3 length: 12

CDR3 protein: CASSLFSYEQYF
CDR3 DNA: TGTGCCAGCAGCTTATTCAGCTACGAGCAGTACTTC
clone size: NA
D gene: NA
J gene: TRBJ2-7
V gene: TRBV7-9
CDR3 length: 12

CDR3 protein: CASSPGQGRETQYF
CDR3 DNA: TGCGCCAGCAGTCCCGGACAGGGGCGGGAGACCCAGTACTTC
clone size: NA
D gene: TRBD1
J gene: TRBJ2-5
V gene: TRBV5-1
CDR3 length: 14

CDR3 protein: CASSLEQYNSPPHF
CDR3 DNA: TGCGCCAGCAGCTTGGAACAGTATAATTCACCCCCCCACTTT
clone size: many
D gene: NA
J gene: TRBJ1-6
V gene: TRBV5-1
CDR3 length: 14

CDR3 protein: CASSLFLGIENYGYTF
CDR3 DNA: TGCGCCAGCAGCTTGTTTTTGGGGATCGAAAACTATGGCTACACCTTC
clone size: many
D gene: NA
J gene: TRBJ1-2
V gene: TRBV5-1
CDR3 length: 16

CDR3 protein: CATSDSASATYEQYF
CDR3 DNA: TGTGCCACCAGTGATAGCGCTAGCGCAACCTACGAGCAGTACTTC
clone size: many
D gene: NA
J gene: TRBJ2-7
V gene: TRBV24-1
CDR3 length: 15

CDR3 protein: CSAEVPQLYGYTF
CDR3 DNA: TGCAGTGCGGAGGTCCCGCAGCTCTATGGCTACACCTTC
clone size: many
D gene: NA
J gene: TRBJ1-2
V gene: TRBV20-1
CDR3 length: 13

CDR3 protein: CASSAGFGTYEQYF
CDR3 DNA: TGTGCCAGCAGTGCGGGGTTCGGTACCTACGAGCAGTACTTC
clone size: many
D gene: NA
J gene: TRBJ2-7
V gene: TRBV2
CDR3 length: 14

CDR3 protein: CASSEDPGASNNEQFF
CDR3 DNA: TGTGCCAGCAGTGAAGATCCGGGGGCTAGTAACAATGAGCAGTTCTTC
clone size: many
D gene: NA
J gene: TRBJ2-1
V gene: TRBV6-1
CDR3 length: 16

CDR3 protein: CASSSWGGQLNTGELFF
CDR3 DNA: TGTGCCAGCAGTTCATGGGGGGGGCAGCTGAACACCGGGGAGCTGTTTTTT
clone size: few
D gene: NA
J gene: TRBJ2-2
V gene: TRBV6-2/TRBV6-3
CDR3 length: 17

CDR3 protein: CASSSMGEQYF
CDR3 DNA: TGTGCCAGCAGCTCGATGGGCGAGCAGTACTTC
clone size: few
D gene: NA
J gene: TRBJ2-7
V gene: TRBV7-9
CDR3 length: 11

CDR3 protein: CASSVVGGRRGGEQFF
CDR3 DNA: TGTGCCAGCAGCGTAGTTGGCGGGAGGCGAGGGGGTGAGCAGTTCTTC
clone size: many
D gene: TRBD2
J gene: TRBJ2-1
V gene: TRBV9
CDR3 length: 16

CDR3 protein: CASSQSTARDTEAFF
CDR3 DNA: TGTGCCAGCAGCCAATCGACCGCCAGGGACACTGAAGCTTTCTTT
clone size: many
D gene: NA
J gene: TRBJ1-1
V gene: TRBV16
CDR3 length: 15

CDR3 protein: CASSYKGDRAKEQYF
CDR3 DNA: TGTGCCAGCAGTTATAAGGGGGACAGGGCGAAAGAGCAGTACTTC
clone size: many
D gene: TRBD1
J gene: TRBJ2-7
V gene: TRBV6-5
CDR3 length: 15

CDR3 protein: CSVGADRQANTEAFF
CDR3 DNA: TGCAGCGTCGGGGCGGACCGCCAGGCGAACACTGAAGCTTTCTTT
clone size: many
D gene: NA
J gene: TRBJ1-1
V gene: TRBV29-1
CDR3 length: 15

CDR3 protein: CASSSSATGSYEQYF
CDR3 DNA: NA
clone size: many
D gene: NA
J gene: TRBJ2-7
V gene: TRBV27
CDR3 length: 15

CDR3 protein: CASSSLPRLATISGANVLTF
CDR3 DNA: TGTGCCAGCAGTTCCCTCCCTAGACTAGCGACCATCTCTGGGGCCAACGTCCTGACTTTC
clone size: NA
D gene: TRBD2
J gene: TRBJ2-6
V gene: TRBV28
CDR3 length: 20

CDR3 protein: CSARGELPGTEAFF
CDR3 DNA: TGCAGTGCTAGGGGGGAGCTCCCGGGGACTGAAGCTTTCTTT
clone size: many
D gene: NA
J gene: TRBJ1-1
V gene: TRBV20-1
CDR3 length: 14

CDR3 protein: CASRGSGAPDTQYF
CDR3 DNA: TGTGCCAGCAGGGGTTCGGGGGCACCAGATACGCAGTATTTT
clone size: many
D gene: NA
J gene: TRBJ2-3
V gene: TRBV2
CDR3 length: 14

CDR3 protein: CSAREAGGEQYF
CDR3 DNA: TGCAGTGCTAGAGAAGCCGGGGGCGAGCAGTACTTC
clone size: many
D gene: NA
J gene: TRBJ2-7
V gene: TRBV20-1
CDR3 length: 12

CDR3 protein: CATSQILPGGTGELFF
CDR3 DNA: TGTGCCACCAGTCAAATACTCCCTGGGGGAACCGGGGAGCTGTTTTTT
clone size: few
D gene: NA
J gene: TRBJ2-2
V gene: TRBV24-1
CDR3 length: 16

CDR3 protein: CASSQGARTNTEAFF
CDR3 DNA: TGTGCCAGCAGTCAGGGGGCACGGACCAACACTGAAGCTTTCTTT
clone size: many
D gene: TRBD1
J gene: TRBJ1-1
V gene: TRBV12-3/TRBV12-4
CDR3 length: 15

CDR3 protein: CASSTGSKQFF
CDR3 DNA: TGTGCCAGCAGCACCGGGTCAAAGCAGTTCTTC
clone size: NA
D gene: NA
J gene: TRBJ2-1
V gene: TRBV12-3/TRBV12-4
CDR3 length: 11

CDR3 protein: CASMLSGSSGNEQFF
CDR3 DNA: TGTGCCAGCATGTTGAGCGGGAGCTCGGGCAATGAGCAGTTCTTC
clone size: many
D gene: TRBD2
J gene: TRBJ2-1
V gene: TRBV7-8
CDR3 length: 15